Below, 10 T cell receptor beta chains from the same sample are listed, as sequenced in a study of neurological immune-mediated disorders. From the 5' RACE reads, TCRdb called clonotypes with MiXCR, one entry per CDR3 protein. The data contain tens of thousands of distinct CDR3 sequences, 12% to 15% of them singletons. Sequenced sample: PBMCs. The receptors shown here come from a woman aged 45-60 years with HTLV-1-associated myelopathy (HAM/TSP).

This clonotype was seen many times. The V gene is TRBV29-1, the J gene TRBJ1-1, with D perhaps matching TRBD1 (6 bases). The germline V and J ends were trimmed by 6 bases and 3 bases, with 14 bases remaining between them. The CDR3 runs 13 residues. Germline V lookup: CDR1 SQVTM, CDR2 ANQGSEA. The DNA for the CDR3 is TGCAGCGTCGCCCCGGGGGCAGACACTGAAGCTTTCTTT. Encoded protein: CSVAPGADTEAFF.

This clonotype was detected ten times or more. The J gene is TRBJ1-1, the V gene TRBV6-5; possibly TRBD1 for D (5 bases). CDR3 length: 13 amino acids. Germline CDR1 is MNHEY and CDR2 is SVGAGI. V lost 4 bases and J lost 5, with 11 bases in between. The CDR3 region is CASSLGVVTEAFF. In nucleotides, the CDR3 is TGTGCCAGCAGTTTGGGGGTGGTTACTGAAGCTTTCTTT.

This clonotype was counted ten times or more. The chain combines TRBV6-5 with TRBJ2-1, with D unclear. The V gene's germline CDR1 is MNHEY and CDR2 SVGAGI. V lost 4 bases and J lost 3, with 10 bases in between. The CDR3 extends over 14 amino acids. The CDR3 here is CASSWDPSYNEQFF. The DNA for the CDR3 is TGTGCCAGCAGTTGGGATCCCAGCTACAATGAGCAGTTCTTC.

This clonotype was picked up many times. This chain links TRBV6-2 or TRBV6-3 with TRBJ1-1; possibly TRBD1 for D (5 bases). Looked up from germline, CDR1 is MNHEY and CDR2 is SVGEGT. Trimming took off 2 bases at V and 3 bases at J, with 7 bases between the two ends. The CDR3 has 13 residues. The CDR3 nucleotides read TGTGCCAGCAGTTACCGACAGCACACTGAAGCTTTCTTT. Translated, it gives CASSYRQHTEAFF.

This chain uses TRBV7-9 with TRBJ2-7; D ambiguous. V was pared by 5 bases and J by 6 bases, with 14 bases between. CDR3 length: 13 residues. CDR1 and CDR2 (germline): SEHNR, FQNEAQ (reference sequence). The CDR3 DNA is TGTGCCAGCAGCATAAAAAACAGTGGCGAGCAGTACTTC. Translated, it gives CASSIKNSGEQYF.

This clonotype was seen at least ten times. The chain recombines TRBV7-2 with TRBJ1-4, with a tentative D call TRBD1 (6 bases). Germline V gene sequence: CDR1 SGHTA, CDR2 FQGNSA. V was shortened by 4 bases and J by 7 bases, with 22 bases between the two germline ends. CDR3 size: 17 residues. CDR3 sequence reads: CASSSRGAAGEGEKLFF. The CDR3 coding sequence is TGTGCCAGCAGCTCTAGGGGGGCGGCGGGAGAGGGTGAAAAACTGTTTTTT.

With respect to this clonotype: At one end, the junction sequence differs from germline, possibly due to a read error. In DNA form, the CDR3 reads TGTGCCAGCAGCTTTAGTTTCACAGGTACGCAGTATTTT. It translates to CASSFSFTGTQYF. This rearrangement joins TRBV7-2 to TRBJ2-3; D might be TRBD1 (5 bases). Per the germline V gene, CDR1 is SGHTA and CDR2 is FQGNSA. The CDR3 covers 13 residues.

This clonotype was detected many times. The chain employs TRBV25-1 and TRBJ2-7; D is possibly TRBD2 (5 bases). Per germline, CDR1 MGHDK and CDR2 SYGVNS. The CDR3 is 12 residues long. V lost 11 bases to trimming and J lost 4 bases, with 15 bases between them. The CDR3 DNA sequence: TGTGCCCCCCCCTGGGAGTTTTACGAGCAGTACGTC. This codes for CAPPWEFYEQYV.

The sample holds many counts of this clonotype. The J gene is TRBJ2-1, the V gene TRBV10-3, with a possible D match to TRBD2 (5 bases). Germline CDR1 and CDR2: ENHRY and SYGVKD. There are 15 residues in the CDR3. V dropped 2 bases and J dropped 3 bases, with 11 bases sitting between them. This CDR3 reads CAISELGGGYNEQFF. For the CDR3, the DNA is TGTGCCATCAGTGAGCTCGGAGGCGGCTACAATGAGCAGTTCTTC.

This clonotype was seen repeatedly, ten times or more. This sequence joins TRBV29-1 and TRBJ1-1; D perhaps matches TRBD1 (5 bases). V dropped 3 bases and J dropped 10 bases, with 15 bases sitting between them. This CDR3 is 12 amino acids long. Looked up from germline, CDR1 is SQVTM and CDR2 is ANQGSEA. CDR3 in DNA: TGCAGCGTTGAGAGGGACGCCTCGATAGCTTTCTTT. Protein product: CSVERDASIAFF.